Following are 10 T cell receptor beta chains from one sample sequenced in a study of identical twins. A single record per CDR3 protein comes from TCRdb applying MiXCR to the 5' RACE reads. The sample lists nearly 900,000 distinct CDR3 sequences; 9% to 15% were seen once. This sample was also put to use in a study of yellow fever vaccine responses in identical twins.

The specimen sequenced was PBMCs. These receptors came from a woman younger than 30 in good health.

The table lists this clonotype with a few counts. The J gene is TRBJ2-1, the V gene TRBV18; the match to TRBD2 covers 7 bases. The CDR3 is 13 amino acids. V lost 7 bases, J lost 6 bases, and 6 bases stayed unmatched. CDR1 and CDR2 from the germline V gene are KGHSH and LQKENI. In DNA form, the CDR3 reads TGTGCCAGCTGGATCGCTAGCGGCAATGAGCAGTTCTTC. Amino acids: CASWIASGNEQFF.

CDR3 protein: CASSQDTGVLDPYNEQFF. Written as DNA, the CDR3 is TGTGCCAGCAGCCAAGATACGGGGGTTTTGGATCCGTACAATGAGCAGTTCTTC. This chain joins TRBV3-1 and TRBJ2-1, with a tentative D call TRBD2 (6 bases). The CDR3 totals 18 residues. V was clipped by 0 bases and J by 4 bases, with 19 bases between them. Germline V gene data show CDR1 as LGHDT and CDR2 as YNNKEL (reference sequence).

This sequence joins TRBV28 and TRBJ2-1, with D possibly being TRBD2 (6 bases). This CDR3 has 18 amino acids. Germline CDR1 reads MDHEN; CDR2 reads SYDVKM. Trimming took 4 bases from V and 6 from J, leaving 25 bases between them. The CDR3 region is CASSSRESLIRGANEQFF. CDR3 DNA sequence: TGTGCCAGCAGTTCACGGGAGTCCTTGATACGTGGGGCCAATGAGCAGTTCTTC.

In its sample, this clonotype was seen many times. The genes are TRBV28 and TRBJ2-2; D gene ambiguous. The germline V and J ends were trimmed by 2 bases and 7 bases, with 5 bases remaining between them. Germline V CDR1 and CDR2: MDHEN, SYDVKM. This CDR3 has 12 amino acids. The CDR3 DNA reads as TGTGCCAGCAGTTTACGGATCGGGGAGCTGTTTTTT. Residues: CASSLRIGELFF.

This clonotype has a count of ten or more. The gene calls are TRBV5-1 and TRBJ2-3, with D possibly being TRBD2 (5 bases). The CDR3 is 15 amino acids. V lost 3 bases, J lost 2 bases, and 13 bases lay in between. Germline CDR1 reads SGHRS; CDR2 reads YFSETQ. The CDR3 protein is CASSWSGANTDTQYF. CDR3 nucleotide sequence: TGCGCCAGCAGCTGGAGCGGAGCTAACACAGATACGCAGTATTTT.

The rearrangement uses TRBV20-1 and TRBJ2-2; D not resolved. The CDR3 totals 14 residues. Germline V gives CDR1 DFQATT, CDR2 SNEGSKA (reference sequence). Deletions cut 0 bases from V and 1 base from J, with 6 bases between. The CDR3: CSARDKQNTGELFF. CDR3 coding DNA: TGCAGTGCTAGAGATAAACAGAACACCGGGGAGCTGTTTTTT.

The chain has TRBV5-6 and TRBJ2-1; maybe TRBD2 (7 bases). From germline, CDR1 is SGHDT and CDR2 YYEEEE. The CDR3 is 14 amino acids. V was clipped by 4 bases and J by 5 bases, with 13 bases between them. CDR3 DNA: TGTGCCAGCAGCCGAGGGGGGGGGCACAATGAGCAGTTCTTC. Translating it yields CASSRGGGHNEQFF.

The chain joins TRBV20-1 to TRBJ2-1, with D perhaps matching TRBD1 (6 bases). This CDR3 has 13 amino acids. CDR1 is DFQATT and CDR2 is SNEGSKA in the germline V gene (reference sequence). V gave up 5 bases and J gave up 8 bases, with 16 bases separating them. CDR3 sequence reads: CSALRTVRDEQFF. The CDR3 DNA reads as TGCAGTGCTCTCCGGACAGTCCGAGATGAGCAGTTCTTC.

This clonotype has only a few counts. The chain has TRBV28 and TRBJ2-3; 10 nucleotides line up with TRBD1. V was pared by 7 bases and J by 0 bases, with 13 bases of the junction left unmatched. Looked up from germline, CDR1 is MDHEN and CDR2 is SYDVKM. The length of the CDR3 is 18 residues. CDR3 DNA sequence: TGTGCCAGCACCGCCGGGACAGGGGTTTCTGTTAGCACAGATACGCAGTATTTT. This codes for CASTAGTGVSVSTDTQYF.

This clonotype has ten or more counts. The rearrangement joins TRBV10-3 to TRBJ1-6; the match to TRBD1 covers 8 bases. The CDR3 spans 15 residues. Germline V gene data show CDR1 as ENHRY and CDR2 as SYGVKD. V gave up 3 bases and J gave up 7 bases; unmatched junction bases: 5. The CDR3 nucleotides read TGTGCCATCAGTGAAGGCAGGGACAGGAATTCACCCCTCCACTTT. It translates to CAISEGRDRNSPLHF.